A selection of T cell receptor beta chains follows, all from one sample in a study of beta chain features in type 1 diabetes. TCRdb's table, derived via immunoSEQ multiplex PCR, lists solely in-frame clones and lacks some. Altogether a few hundred thousand clones are present, roughly 21% being singletons, with the ten largest covering 0.028%. Sequenced material: naive CD4+ T cells from blood. The receptors shown here come from a middle-aged woman with type 1 diabetes. CDR3s include the opening cysteine and the closing phenylalanine or tryptophan. D genes are given only for firm matches. The size of a clone is reported for some rows only, either as once, few or many, or as a class for expanded clones.

abundance	v_gene	len	j_gene	d_gene	CDR3nt	CDR3aa
-	TRBV13	16	TRBJ1-2	-	TGTGCCAGCAGCTTAGGAGAAGGGGAGGGTCGATATGGCTACACCTTC	CASSLGEGEGRYGYTF
-	TRBV13	14	TRBJ2-7	TRBD2	TGTGCCAGCAGCCCAGCGGGGCCCCCCTACGAGCAGTACTTC	CASSPAGPPYEQYF
few	TRBV28	16	TRBJ2-7	TRBD1	TGTGCCAGCAGTCCCCTTACGACAGGGAAATCCTACGAGCAGTACTTC	CASSPLTTGKSYEQYF
-	TRBV5-1	15	TRBJ1-2	-	TGCGCCAGCAGCCCTGGGACTGCCCTAGCGGGGGGCTACACCTTC	CASSPGTALAGGYTF
-	TRBV7-2	13	TRBJ1-5	-	TGTGCCAGCAGTTCCGAACTTGATCAGCCCCAGCATTTT	CASSSELDQPQHF
-	TRBV4-1	17	TRBJ1-4	-	TGCGCCAGCAGCCAAGTGGCAGGGTCGAGGTCTAATGAAAAACTGTTTTTT	CASSQVAGSRSNEKLFF
-	TRBV11-1	16	TRBJ1-1	TRBD1	TGTGCCAGCAGCCCCCGTCCCGGACAGGGAGGTACTGAAGCTTTCTTT	CASSPRPGQGGTEAFF
-	TRBV29-1	11	TRBJ2-7	TRBD1	TGCAGCGTGGACAGGGCGGGCGAGCAGTACTTC	CSVDRAGEQYF
few	TRBV28	14	TRBJ1-1	-	TGTGCCAGCAGTTTCCCCCCCATGAACACTGAAGCTTTCTTT	CASSFPPMNTEAFF
-	TRBV6-5	16	TRBJ1-2	TRBD1	TGTGCCAGCAGTTACGGCGCACAGGGGGCCCGGTATGGCTACACCTTC	CASSYGAQGARYGYTF
few	TRBV28	14	TRBJ1-2	-	TGTGCCAGCAGTGACCAGGGGAAAAACTATGGCTACACCTTC	CASSDQGKNYGYTF
-	TRBV4-2	16	TRBJ1-2	-	TGTGCCAGCAGCCAAGAAATGGGACTCCAAGGCGGTGGCTACACCTTC	CASSQEMGLQGGGYTF
few	TRBV15	17	TRBJ2-7	TRBD1	TGTGCCACCAGCAGGGATTGGGACAGGGGTACCTCCTACGAGCAGTACTTC	CATSRDWDRGTSYEQYF
-	TRBV5-6	15	TRBJ2-7	TRBD2	TGTGCCAGCAGCCCGGGACTAGCGGGCTCCTACGAGCAGTACTTC	CASSPGLAGSYEQYF
-	TRBV7-9	18	TRBJ2-6	TRBD1	TGTGCCAGCAGCTTAGGACAGGGGTTCCCTTCTGGGGCCAACGTCCTGACTTTC	CASSLGQGFPSGANVLTF
few	TRBV5-1	14	TRBJ2-2	-	TGCGCCAGCAGCTTGGACTCCGGGGCCGGGGAGCTGTTTTTT	CASSLDSGAGELFF
-	TRBV5-1	13	TRBJ2-5	TRBD1	TGCGCCAGCTCGGGACAGGTTGTTGAGACCCAGTACTTC	CASSGQVVETQYF
few	TRBV20-1	11	TRBJ2-4	-	TGCAGTGCTACAGGGGCTAACATTCAGTACTTC	CSATGANIQYF
-	TRBV7-9	12	TRBJ2-3	-	TGTGCCAGCAGCTCACAGGCAGATACGCAGTATTTT	CASSSQADTQYF
-	TRBV10-2	12	TRBJ1-5	-	TGCGCCAGCAGCTATGCTGATCAGCCCCAGCATTTT	CASSYADQPQHF
few	TRBV29-1	15	TRBJ2-7	TRBD1	TGCAGCGTTCAGAAGGGGACAGGGGGTCCCTACGAGCAGTACTTC	CSVQKGTGGPYEQYF
-	TRBV7-2	15	TRBJ2-7	TRBD2	TGTGCCAGCAGCTTGTCGGGGGGAATTACCTACGAGCAGTACTTC	CASSLSGGITYEQYF
few	TRBV28	12	TRBJ1-2	-	TGTGCCACCCGCCGCGGAAACTATGGCTACACCTTC	CATRRGNYGYTF
-	TRBV23-1	20	TRBJ2-1	TRBD1	TGCGCCAGCAGTCACCCCGGGACAGGGGGCCGTATACAGCTATACAATGAGCAGTTCTTC	CASSHPGTGGRIQLYNEQFF
-	TRBV2	14	TRBJ2-7	-	TGTGCCAGCCACTATATAGGACACTCCTACGAGCAGTACTTC	CASHYIGHSYEQYF
-	TRBV11-1	12	TRBJ2-3	-	TGTGCCAGCAGCTCGACAGCTGATACGCAGTATTTT	CASSSTADTQYF
few	TRBV15	12	TRBJ2-5	-	TGTGCCACCAGCAGAGTGAGCGAGACCCAGTACTTC	CATSRVSETQYF
-	TRBV14	15	TRBJ1-1	TRBD1	TGTGCCAGCAGCCGAGGGACAGGGTTTGACACTGAAGCTTTCTTT	CASSRGTGFDTEAFF
-	TRBV5-1	15	TRBJ2-5	TRBD1	TGCGCCAGCAGACCTACCGGGACAGGGCCAGGGACCCAGTACTTC	CASRPTGTGPGTQYF
-	TRBV5-4	14	TRBJ2-7	-	TGTGCCAGCAGCTTGTTGGAGGGCCCCTACGAGCAGTACTTC	CASSLLEGPYEQYF
-	TRBV7-2	15	TRBJ2-5	-	TGTGCCAGCAGCTCCCCGGACAGTTTGAGGGAGACCCAGTACTTC	CASSSPDSLRETQYF
-	TRBV29-1	12	TRBJ1-1	-	TGCAGCGTTGACAGGTCGAACACTGAAGCTTTCTTT	CSVDRSNTEAFF
few	TRBV27	17	TRBJ2-1	TRBD2	TGTGCCAGCAGCCATACGGAGTGGGGGACTAGCGGGAATGAGCAGTTCTTC	CASSHTEWGTSGNEQFF
once	TRBV5-6	13	TRBJ1-6	-	TGTGCCAGCGAGGGCGAAGGGGGTACACCCCTCCACTTT	CASEGEGGTPLHF
-	TRBV4-3	15	TRBJ1-2	-	TGCGCCAGCAGCCAAGATTCGTCCGCGAGCGTGAGCTACACCTTC	CASSQDSSASVSYTF
few	TRBV6-5	15	TRBJ1-2	TRBD1	TGTGCCAGCAGTCCCGGGACAGGGGGTGTGGATGGCTACACCTTC	CASSPGTGGVDGYTF
-	TRBV15	14	TRBJ2-6	-	TGTGCCACCAGCGGCTCCCCCGGGGCCAACGTCCTGACTTTC	CATSGSPGANVLTF
few	TRBV28	12	TRBJ1-5	-	TGTGCCAGCAGCGCTTCAGGGGATCTCCAGCATTTT	CASSASGDLQHF
-	TRBV28	14	TRBJ1-2	TRBD1	TGTGCCAGCCGCATGACAGGGGGAAACTATGGCTACACCTTC	CASRMTGGNYGYTF
-	TRBV27	16	TRBJ2-1	-	TGTGCCAGCAGTCCCCTTTTGACAGGTTGGTTCAATGAGCAGTTCTTC	CASSPLLTGWFNEQFF
-	TRBV9	14	TRBJ2-6	TRBD1	TGTGCCAGCAGCGTCCCGGGACAGGCCGGCGTCCTGACTTTC	CASSVPGQAGVLTF
-	TRBV9	16	TRBJ2-1	TRBD2	TGTGCCAGCAGCCCGCCGGGACTAGCGGGAGTAGGACAGCAGTTCTTC	CASSPPGLAGVGQQFF
-	TRBV5-1	16	TRBJ2-5	-	TGCGCCAGCAGCTCCTCGGGAACCCGGGGCCAAGAGACCCAGTACTTC	CASSSSGTRGQETQYF
-	TRBV28	11	TRBJ2-3	TRBD1	TGTGCCAGCGGACAGGCCGATACGCAGTATTTT	CASGQADTQYF
few	TRBV11-1	16	TRBJ2-1	TRBD2	TGTGCCAGCAGCTCAAGACTAGCGGGAGCCTACAATGAGCAGTTCTTC	CASSSRLAGAYNEQFF
-	TRBV5-1	12	TRBJ2-7	-	TGCGCCAGCAGCTCAACATTCTACGAGCAGTACTTC	CASSSTFYEQYF
few	TRBV9	17	TRBJ1-6	-	TGTGCCAGCAGCGTAGACAGGGCAGTCTCCTATAATTCACCCCTCCACTTT	CASSVDRAVSYNSPLHF
few	TRBV5-1	15	TRBJ1-1	-	TGCGCCAGCAGCGGATACAGGGACATGAACACTGAAGCTTTCTTT	CASSGYRDMNTEAFF
few	TRBV30	12	TRBJ2-5	-	TGTGCCTGGAGTGTTAGTCGGGAGACCCAGTACTTC	CAWSVSRETQYF
-	TRBV28	17	TRBJ2-7	TRBD1	TGTGCCAGCAGCCTTTACCCCGGGCGACAGGGACACTACGAGCAGTACTTC	CASSLYPGRQGHYEQYF
-	TRBV6-6	15	TRBJ2-5	TRBD2	TGTGCCAGCAGCACAACCGGGACTAGCTCGGAGACCCAGTACTTC	CASSTTGTSSETQYF
-	TRBV28	17	TRBJ2-1	TRBD2	TGTGCCAGCAGAGGGACTAGCGGGAGGCGGACCTACAATGAGCAGTTCTTC	CASRGTSGRRTYNEQFF
-	TRBV6-6	14	TRBJ1-1	TRBD1	TGTGCCAGCAGTTACGTGACAGGGAGGACTGAAGCTTTCTTT	CASSYVTGRTEAFF